The 14 T cell receptor beta chains presented below share a single source sample, sequenced in a study of T cell changes during pregnancy in multiple sclerosis. The repertoire was sequenced with immunoSEQ multiplex PCR; TCRdb's copy has only in-frame clones and lacks some. The top ten hold approximately 4.9% of the sample, which has around 49,000 clones, around 90% seen once. This specimen was peripheral blood, taken after pregnancy. These receptors all stem from a female donor in good health, enrolled as a control in a pregnancy study.

This sequence joins TRBV7-9 and TRBJ2-2, with TRBD1 matching over 7 bases. Germline V gives CDR1 SEHNR, CDR2 FQNEAQ (reference sequence). The J segment lost 0 bases and the V segment lost 4 bases, leaving 5 bases of the junction unmatched. The length of the CDR3 is 16 residues. The CDR3 region is CASSSTGTANTGELFF. CDR3 DNA: TGTGCCAGCAGCTCAACCGGGACAGCGAACACCGGGGAGCTGTTTTTT.

The genes are TRBV7-9 and TRBJ2-7; D is perhaps TRBD2 (6 bases). This CDR3 region has 13 residues. Between the trimmed V and J ends, which lost 10 bases and 2 bases, there was a span of 15 bases. The germline V gene encodes CDR1 SEHNR and CDR2 FQNEAQ (reference sequence). CDR3: CATVAETTYEQYF. CDR3 DNA: TGTGCCACCGTAGCGGAGACTACCTACGAGCAGTACTTC.

This chain uses TRBV10-3 with TRBJ2-3; TRBD2 aligns across 7 bases. The CDR3 sequence is 17 residues long. Germline CDR1 ENHRY, CDR2 SYGVKD. Trimming took 2 bases from V and 2 from J; bases not matched to a gene: 10. The CDR3 DNA follows: TGTGCCATCAGTGAGGTGTCACTAGCGACATTCACAGATACGCAGTATTTT. Translated, it gives CAISEVSLATFTDTQYF.

The chain carries TRBV14 and TRBJ1-2; perhaps TRBD1 as D (6 bases). V was trimmed by 4 bases and J by 8 bases, leaving 20 bases between them. The CDR3 contains 15 residues. Germline-derived CDR1 and CDR2 are SGHDN and FVKESK. CDR3 amino acids: CASSLFSGGAWGYTF. The CDR3 DNA sequence: TGTGCCAGCAGCCTATTTTCGGGGGGGGCTTGGGGCTACACCTTC.

The J gene is TRBJ2-7, the V gene TRBV11-3, with 10 bases identical to TRBD2. The CDR3 runs 15 residues. Losses at the gene ends were 4 bases for V and 3 bases for J; bases not matched to a gene: 6. Per germline, CDR1 SGHNT and CDR2 YENEEA. The CDR3 bases are TGTGCCAGCAGCTCCGGGACTAGCGAAAACTACGAGCAGTACTTC. Residues: CASSSGTSENYEQYF.

This chain links TRBV21-1 with TRBJ1-4. TRBV21-1 is an annotated pseudogene. The CDR3 is 12 amino acids. CDR3 in amino acids: CASSKAPGVLVF. DNA of the CDR3: TGTGCCAGCAGCAAAGCCCCCGGCGTCCTAGTTTTT.

The chain combines TRBV5-1 with TRBJ1-1; 10 bases line up with TRBD1. V lost 3 bases to trimming and J lost 3 bases; unmatched junction nucleotides: 8. CDR1 is SGHRS, CDR2 YFSETQ, per germline. This CDR3 is built from 16 residues. Here the CDR3 reads CASSSGTGVRDTEAFF. The CDR3 coding sequence is TGCGCCAGCAGCTCCGGGACAGGGGTAAGAGACACTGAAGCTTTCTTT.

This clone has a single count. J is TRBJ2-2 and V is TRBV19; D is undetermined. This CDR3 is built from 14 residues. The germline CDR1 and CDR2 sequences are LNHDA and SQIVND (reference sequence). V was trimmed by 4 bases and J by 6 bases, leaving 12 bases between them. The CDR3, as DNA: TGTGCCAGTAGTACAAGGTCGGCGGCCGGGGAGCTGTTTTTT. Amino acids: CASSTRSAAGELFF.

J is TRBJ2-3 and V is TRBV15; no clear D. CDR3 length: 18 amino acids. The V gene lost 1 base and the J gene lost 4 bases, with 21 bases spanning the gap. Germline-derived CDR1 and CDR2 are LNHNV and YYDKDF (reference sequence). The CDR3 protein is CATSRAGVWRERPDTQYF. The CDR3, as DNA: TGTGCCACCAGCAGAGCGGGTGTATGGCGAGAACGGCCAGATACGCAGTATTTT.

CDR3 in DNA: TGTGCCAGCAGCTCCCGACAGGGTTCAGCTAACTATGGCTACACCTTC. It specifies CASSSRQGSANYGYTF. The V call is TRBV5-4, the J call TRBJ1-2; TRBD1 aligns across 7 bases. V shed 3 bases, J shed 0 bases, and the junction held 8 bases outside the gene matches. This CDR3 contains 16 residues. Germline CDR1 is SGHNT and CDR2 is YYREEE (reference sequence).

The rearrangement uses TRBV10-2 and TRBJ1-5; D ambiguous. This CDR3 has 14 amino acids. Germline assignment: CDR1 WSHSY and CDR2 SAAADI. Trimming took 3 bases from V and 0 from J, leaving 6 bases between them. The CDR3 coding sequence is TGCGCCAGCAGTGAAACAGCTAGCAATCAGCCCCAGCATTTT. Translation: CASSETASNQPQHF.

The V gene is TRBV5-1, the J gene TRBJ2-1, with 7 bases aligning to TRBD2. The junction had 11 bases not matched to a gene; V was cut back by 1 base and J by 7 bases. The CDR3 has 16 residues. From germline, CDR1 is SGHRS and CDR2 YFSETQ. CDR3 protein: CASSLNRREFSNEQFF. CDR3 nucleotides: TGCGCCAGCAGCTTGAATAGGCGGGAGTTTTCGAATGAGCAGTTCTTC.

The chain combines TRBV14 with TRBJ1-2, with D unresolved. The CDR3 totals 13 residues. The V gene's germline CDR1 is SGHDN and CDR2 FVKESK. Trimming stripped 3 bases from V and 4 bases from J, with 9 bases between. This chain's CDR3 is CASSHFPGYGYTF. The CDR3 bases are TGTGCCAGCAGCCATTTTCCGGGCTATGGCTACACCTTC.

This clone came up once. The CDR3 is CASSELGGGGGGTGELFF. The CDR3 bases are TGCGCCAGCAGTGAACTTGGTGGGGGCGGGGGAGGGACCGGGGAGCTGTTTTTT. V gene TRBV23-1 combines with J gene TRBJ2-2; D perhaps matches TRBD2 (7 bases). TRBV23-1 has ORF status, its function being uncertain. V lost 5 bases and J 5 bases, leaving 24 bases between the germline ends. The length of the CDR3 is 18 residues.